The 22 T cell receptor beta chains listed next were all sequenced from one sample in a study of cytomegalovirus exposure and HLA in healthy donors. The study ran its PCR with 60 Vbeta and 13 Jbeta primers. Some clones are missing from TCRdb's copy, which holds only in-frame ones; the method was immunoSEQ multiplex PCR. Among around 190,000 clones, around 87% were seen once, and the ten largest hold around 1.5%. The sample taken for sequencing was PBMCs. The receptor source for this set is a woman aged 18-35 years in good health and CMV-seronegative.

The rearrangement uses TRBV11-2 and TRBJ1-5, with no clear D. V was shortened by 5 bases and J by 4 bases, with 12 bases between the two germline ends. The CDR3 totals 14 residues. The germline V gene encodes CDR1 SGHAT and CDR2 FQNNGV. This CDR3 is CASSPDASNQPQHF. The CDR3 coding sequence is TGTGCCAGCAGCCCCGACGCTAGTAATCAGCCCCAGCATTTT.

V is TRBV10-3 and J is TRBJ2-6; D uncertain. Germline V gives CDR1 ENHRY, CDR2 SYGVKD. V was trimmed by 4 bases and J by 1 base, leaving 5 bases between them. CDR3 length: 14 amino acids. CDR3 coding DNA: TGTGCCATCAGTGCTTCGTCTGGGGCCAACGTCCTGACTTTC. It translates to CAISASSGANVLTF.

The chain links TRBV4-3 to TRBJ2-1; 11 bases fit TRBD2. The CDR3 has 18 residues. Germline CDR1 LGHNA, CDR2 YSLEER. V gave up 0 bases and J gave up 1 base; unmatched junction bases: 5. The CDR3 nucleotides read TGCGCCAGCAGCCAAGATATGCTAGCGGGAGGATCCTACAATGAGCAGTTCTTC. Translating it yields CASSQDMLAGGSYNEQFF.

This clone was observed a handful of times. The chain combines TRBV19 with TRBJ1-5, with TRBD1 identical over 7 bases. CDR3 length: 15 residues. The V gene's germline CDR1 is LNHDA and CDR2 SQIVND (reference sequence). The ends lost 4 bases at V and 4 bases at J; junction bases unmatched: 7. CDR3 protein: CASSTGVGQNQPQHF. The CDR3 DNA sequence: TGTGCCAGTAGTACCGGAGTGGGACAGAATCAGCCCCAGCATTTT.

This clone occurred once. The chain has TRBV6-6 and TRBJ2-5; D is perhaps TRBD2 (6 bases). Per germline, CDR1 MNHNY and CDR2 SVGAGI (reference sequence). The CDR3 covers 14 residues. V lost 6 bases and J lost 5, with 16 bases in between. The CDR3 DNA sequence: TGTGCCAGCAGCCCACGGCCGGGGAGGGAGACCCAGTACTTC. Its protein is CASSPRPGRETQYF.

V usage is TRBV7-9 and J usage is TRBJ1-6; D unclear. This CDR3 has 13 amino acids. Germline CDR1 SEHNR, CDR2 FQNEAQ (reference sequence). Trimming left V 5 bases short and J 10 bases short, with 12 bases between. The CDR3 region has the DNA TGTGCCAGCAGCGGTACAGTCAGCTCACCCCTCCACTTT. Translation gives CASSGTVSSPLHF.

V is TRBV5-6 and J is TRBJ1-2; weak D call: TRBD1 (6 bases). This CDR3 has 18 residues. Germline values: CDR1 SGHDT, CDR2 YYEEEE. V lost 5 bases and J lost 5, with 28 bases in between. The CDR3 sequence: CASSPDRSKLVGPYGYTF. The CDR3 bases are TGTGCCAGCAGTCCCGACAGGTCTAAGTTAGTGGGGCCATATGGCTACACCTTC.

The V and J genes are TRBV10-1 and TRBJ2-3; 11 bases agree with TRBD2. Germline V lookup: CDR1 WNHNN, CDR2 SYGVQD (reference sequence). The CDR3 runs 14 residues. V trimming: 7 bases; J trimming: 4 bases; junction bases outside the gene matches: 4. The DNA for the CDR3 is TGCGCCAGCACTTTAGCGGGAGGGGCAGATACGCAGTATTTT. Its translation: CASTLAGGADTQYF.

This clone was seen just once. The gene calls are TRBV19 and TRBJ2-1; possible D gene TRBD2, 6 bases. Germline V gene data show CDR1 as LNHDA and CDR2 as SQIVND (reference sequence). V lost 3 bases to trimming and J lost 7 bases, with 16 bases between them. This CDR3 region has 15 residues. The CDR3 protein is CASSIALLAGNEQFF. DNA for the CDR3: TGTGCCAGTAGTATCGCCCTACTAGCCGGGAATGAGCAGTTCTTC.

The chain combines TRBV5-1 with TRBJ2-1; TRBD2 might be the D (5 bases). CDR1 and CDR2 from the germline V gene are SGHRS and YFSETQ. The CDR3 is made up of 18 amino acids. V lost 2 bases and J lost 1, with 19 bases in between. DNA of the CDR3: TGCGCCAGCAGCTTCCTAGCCGGGCGGGCAGCATCCTACAATGAGCAGTTCTTC. Its protein is CASSFLAGRAASYNEQFF.

The chain is built from TRBV6-5 and TRBJ2-5; the D gene is possibly TRBD1 (5 bases). The CDR3 contains 13 residues. Per germline, CDR1 MNHEY and CDR2 SVGAGI. The V and J ends lost 8 bases and 2 bases respectively, with 12 bases between them. The CDR3 DNA reads as TGTGCCAGCGGCCGACAGACACAAGAGACCCAGTACTTC. This codes for CASGRQTQETQYF.

The chain combines TRBV5-4 with TRBJ2-4; 13 positions match TRBD2. V was clipped by 3 bases and J by 3 bases; unmatched bases: 6. This CDR3 has 17 residues. CDR1 and CDR2 from the germline V gene are SGHNT and YYREEE (reference sequence). The CDR3 spells CASSSSGTSGIKNIQYF. The CDR3 DNA sequence: TGTGCCAGCAGCTCCTCCGGGACTAGCGGGATCAAAAACATTCAGTACTTC. Full variable domain (outside the CDR3, taken from reference TRBV5-4 and TRBJ2-4): ETGVTQSPTHLIKTRGQQVTLRCSSQSGHNTVSWYQQALGQGPQFIFQYYREEENGRGNFPPRFSGLQFPNYSSELNVNALELDDSALYLCASSSSGTSGIKNIQYFGAGTRLSVL.

In its sample, this clone was seen once. The CDR3 nucleotides are TGCGCCAGCAGCTTGGCACCGGGACAGGCGAACAATGAGCAGTTCTTC. Its translation: CASSLAPGQANNEQFF. This chain connects TRBV5-1 to TRBJ2-1; 8 bases fit TRBD1. The V gene end was trimmed by 0 bases and the J gene end by 5 bases; junction bases not matched to a gene: 7. CDR1 is SGHRS and CDR2 is YFSETQ in the germline V gene. The CDR3 spans 16 residues.

Concerning this clone: The same CDR3 can be traced to other DNA sequences in this sample. V is TRBV18 and J is TRBJ2-7, with 8 bases fitting TRBD2. CDR1 KGHSH and CDR2 LQKENI come from the germline V gene. There are 14 residues in the CDR3. V dropped 6 bases and J dropped 4; count of bases not matched to a gene: 8. CDR3 DNA: TGTGCCAGCTCTCCCCGGGAGGGGTCATACGAGCAGTACTTC. Protein product: CASSPREGSYEQYF.

V gene TRBV7-2 combines with J gene TRBJ1-3; D might be TRBD1 (6 bases). With 5 bases removed from V and 0 bases from J, the gap between germline ends came to 14 bases. The CDR3 contains 16 residues. Germline V gene data show CDR1 as SGHTA and CDR2 as FQGNSA. DNA for the CDR3: TGTGCCAGCAGCCCCCAGGGGACAAGCTCTGGAAACACCATATATTTT. Protein: CASSPQGTSSGNTIYF.

V gene TRBV19 combines with J gene TRBJ1-1; D gene unclear. The germline V gene has CDR1 LNHDA and CDR2 SQIVND (reference sequence). The CDR3 is 14 residues long. Trimming pared 8 bases from V and 3 bases from J, leaving 16 bases between. CDR3 coding DNA: TGTGCCAGTCGCGAACCGAGCTTGCACACTGAAGCTTTCTTT. The encoded protein is CASREPSLHTEAFF.

The rearrangement uses TRBV27 and TRBJ2-1, with D hard to call. Germline V gene data show CDR1 as MNHEY and CDR2 as SMNVEV (reference sequence). The CDR3 sequence is 14 residues long. Between the trimmed V and J ends, which lost 2 bases and 0 bases, there was a span of 5 bases. CDR3 bases: TGTGCCAGCAGTTTACAGGACTCCTACAATGAGCAGTTCTTC. Translation: CASSLQDSYNEQFF.

This chain connects TRBV5-1 to TRBJ2-6; D remains unclear. This CDR3 has 15 residues. The V gene lost 5 bases and the J gene lost 0 bases, with 9 bases spanning the gap. Germline loops: CDR1 SGHRS, CDR2 YFSETQ. The CDR3 DNA is TGCGCCAGCAGTCCTCTAAGCTCTGGGGCCAACGTCCTGACTTTC. This encodes CASSPLSSGANVLTF.

Only a few counts were recorded for this clone. This chain joins TRBV6-6 and TRBJ1-1; 8 bases line up with TRBD1. Per germline, CDR1 MNHNY and CDR2 SVGAGI (reference sequence). Unmatched junction bases numbered 4, after V lost 6 bases and J lost 1 base. CDR3 length: 14 amino acids. The DNA for the CDR3 is TGTGCCAGCAGACAGGGGGAGGCGAACACTGAAGCTTTCTTT. Its protein product is CASRQGEANTEAFF.

The chain combines TRBV5-1 with TRBJ1-2; D is unclear. V lost 0 bases, J lost 7 bases, and 13 bases lay in between. The CDR3 runs 14 residues. Germline lookup yields CDR1 SGHRS and CDR2 YFSETQ. CDR3 in amino acids: CASSLALGEGGYTF. The CDR3 DNA is TGCGCCAGCAGCTTGGCCCTGGGAGAGGGTGGCTACACCTTC.

V usage is TRBV7-3 and J usage is TRBJ2-7; tentatively, D is TRBD1 (5 bases). The ends were cut back, 5 bases at V and 1 base at J, with 9 bases in the middle. Germline V CDR1 and CDR2: SGHTA, FQGTGA. This CDR3 is built from 13 residues. The CDR3 loop reads CASSPGNSYEQYF. CDR3 DNA: TGTGCCAGCAGCCCAGGGAATTCCTACGAGCAGTACTTC.

Comment on this clone: The same CDR3 is also encoded by other DNA sequences in this sample. The chain recombines TRBV28 with TRBJ2-7, with no clear D. There are 13 residues in the CDR3. Per germline, CDR1 MDHEN and CDR2 SYDVKM. Trimming took 2 bases from V and 0 from J, leaving 5 bases between them. The CDR3 spells CASSLPGSYEQYF. CDR3 coding DNA: TGTGCCAGCAGTTTACCGGGCTCCTACGAGCAGTACTTC.